This T cell receptor beta chain derives from a study of CD8+ T cells in alopecia areata. Overall study results and limits: Numerous expanded lesional clones remained in scalp and blood during tofacitinib. Affected scalp, especially in alopecia totalis/universalis, had a higher clonality than normal scalp did.

On this clone: Its antigen is not identified.

Investigators isolated RNA and reverse transcribed it into cDNA to act as the sequencing template. Produced via immunoSEQ multiplex PCR; TCRdb's table is partial and in-frame only. Of around 110,000 clones listed, 84% are singletons. Treatment given: oral pan-JAK inhibitor, 5-10 mg twice daily. As part of sample collection, lesional scalp punch biopsies and peripheral blood were taken from alopecia areata patients. This clonotype originated in a human donor with alopecia areata. The source was CD8+ T cells sorted from blood, collected at week 24, from a patient treated with tofacitinib.

The CDR3, as DNA: TGTGCCAGCAGCTTGGGTGGACTAGCGGTTTTCAATGAGCAGTTCTTC. Translating it yields CASSLGGLAVFNEQFF. The chain links TRBV5-4 to TRBJ2-1; 10 bases are a match to TRBD2. Losses at the gene ends were 0 bases for V and 6 bases for J; bases not matched to a gene: 6. CDR1 is SGHNT, CDR2 YYREEE, per germline (reference sequence). This CDR3 contains 16 residues. Full variable domain (missing parts from reference TRBV5-4 and TRBJ2-1): ETGVTQSPTHLIKTRGQQVTLRCSSQSGHNTVSWYQQALGQGPQFIFQYYREEENGRGNFPPRFSGLQFPNYSSELNVNALELDDSALYLCASSLGGLAVFNEQFFGPGTRLTVL.